The 28 T cell receptor beta chains reported below all come from one sample, sequenced in a study of shared clonotypes between healthy human individuals. Using immunoSEQ multiplex PCR, the repertoire was profiled, and TCRdb retains in-frame clones only, with some absent. The profile covers 2,500,000 or so clones, with around 92% appearing a single time and approximately 0.39% taken by the ten largest. The specimen was naive CD4+ T cells from PBMCs. The subset denotes: CD45RA+ positively selected. These receptors came from a man younger than 35 in good health. Some clones in this sample may be carry-over from other donors' samples.

This chain's CDR3 is CASSLGQGEFYGYTF. CDR3 in DNA: TGTGCCAGCAGCTTGGGACAGGGGGAATTCTATGGCTACACCTTC. V gene TRBV7-9 combines with J gene TRBJ1-2, with 11 bases that match TRBD1. The CDR3 runs 15 residues. Germline V gene lookup returns CDR1 SEHNR and CDR2 FQNEAQ (reference sequence). Trimming at V came to 3 bases and at J to 4 bases, leaving 4 bases not matched to a gene. The full variable domain, with the rest looked up from reference TRBV7-9 and TRBJ1-2, is DTGVSQNPRHKITKRGQNVTFRCDPISEHNRLYWYRQTLGQGPEFLTYFQNEAQLEKSRLLSDRFSAERPKGSFSTLEIQRTEQGDSAMYLCASSLGQGEFYGYTFGSGTRLTVV.

The chain carries TRBV19 and TRBJ2-1, with a tentative D call TRBD2 (5 bases). V was pared by 1 base and J by 4 bases, with 17 bases between. Germline CDR1 and CDR2: LNHDA and SQIVND (reference sequence). The CDR3 length is 17 residues. CDR3 sequence (DNA): TGTGCCAGTAGTATAGTTGGCTTGGGAGTGGGGTACAATGAGCAGTTCTTC. Protein product: CASSIVGLGVGYNEQFF.

The V gene is TRBV28, the J gene TRBJ1-2; weak D call: TRBD1 (6 bases). The CDR3 runs to 13 residues. Deletions cut 6 bases from V and 1 base from J, with 9 bases between. Germline CDR1 is MDHEN and CDR2 is SYDVKM. This chain's CDR3 is CASRQDSNYGYTF. CDR3 sequence (DNA): TGTGCCAGCAGACAGGACAGTAACTATGGCTACACCTTC.

Note on this clone: Other DNA sequences in this specimen translate into the identical CDR3. The chain joins TRBV5-1 to TRBJ2-3; 9 bases map to TRBD2. Losses at the gene ends were 1 base for V and 3 bases for J; bases not matched to a gene: 0. The germline CDR1 and CDR2 sequences are SGHRS and YFSETQ. The CDR3 length is 14 residues. This chain's CDR3 is CASSLSGRTDTQYF. The CDR3, as DNA: TGCGCCAGCAGCTTGAGCGGGAGGACAGATACGCAGTATTTT.

The V call is TRBV18, the J call TRBJ2-7; the match to TRBD1 covers 9 bases. The V gene's germline CDR1 is KGHSH and CDR2 LQKENI. V lost 5 bases, J lost 2 bases, and 10 bases stayed unmatched. This CDR3 comprises 16 residues. In DNA, the CDR3 is TGTGCCAGCTCATCAACATCCCGGGACAGGGCCTACGAGCAGTACTTC. This gives the protein CASSSTSRDRAYEQYF. Looking up the rest from reference TRBV18 and TRBJ2-7 gives the full variable domain: NAGVMQNPRHLVRRRGQEARLRCSPMKGHSHVYWYRQLPEEGLKFMVYLQKENIIDESGMPKERFSAEFPKEGPSILRIQQVVRGDSAAYFCASSSTSRDRAYEQYFGPGTRLTVT.

The chain couples TRBV15 to TRBJ1-5; the D is unclear. Between the trimmed V and J ends, which lost 0 bases and 11 bases, there was a span of 11 bases. The CDR3 is 13 amino acids. Germline values: CDR1 LNHNV, CDR2 YYDKDF (reference sequence). CDR3 in amino acids: CATSRDRGISQHF. For the CDR3, the DNA is TGTGCCACCAGCAGAGATCGAGGGATCTCCCAGCATTTT.

The V call is TRBV4-3, the J call TRBJ2-5; D gene unclear. Near its end, the DNA agrees better with TRBJ2-7, so the J call may be wrong. Germline CDR1 LGHNA, CDR2 YSLEER. This CDR3 spans 16 amino acids. Here the CDR3 DNA reads TGCGCCAGCAGCCAAGAGAAATCCCAGTACGTCTACGAGCAGTACTTC. Translation: CASSQEKSQYVYEQYF.

V is TRBV19 and J is TRBJ2-7; 7 bases align to TRBD1. The CDR3 is 14 residues long. CDR1 is LNHDA and CDR2 is SQIVND in the germline V gene (reference sequence). J gave up 3 bases and V 3 bases, and 5 bases lay outside the gene matches. The CDR3 DNA reads TGTGCCAGTAGTATTAGGGGACAGAGCTACGAGCAGTACTTC. It translates to CASSIRGQSYEQYF.

The chain is built from TRBV29-1 and TRBJ2-1; 11 nucleotides agree with TRBD2. The CDR3 contains 14 residues. CDR1 is SQVTM and CDR2 is ANQGSEA in the germline V gene. J was trimmed by 10 bases and V by 1 base; bases with no gene match: 6. CDR3 DNA: TGCAGCGTTGAAGTACTAGCGGGAGCAACCGAGCAGTTCTTC. Translated: CSVEVLAGATEQFF.

The genes are TRBV27 and TRBJ2-2, with D possibly matching TRBD2 (6 bases). V shed 8 bases and J shed 7 bases, with 23 bases lying between them. The V gene's germline CDR1 is MNHEY and CDR2 SMNVEV (reference sequence). The CDR3 is 16 amino acids. The CDR3 loop reads CASGQGLGGFIGELFF. The CDR3, as DNA: TGTGCCAGCGGCCAAGGATTGGGGGGATTCATCGGGGAGCTGTTTTTT.

V and J are TRBV18 and TRBJ1-1; no reliable D call. This CDR3 spans 13 amino acids. V was clipped by 5 bases and J by 2 bases, with 9 bases between them. From germline, CDR1 is KGHSH and CDR2 LQKENI. The CDR3 is CASSSTLNTEAFF. The DNA for the CDR3 is TGTGCCAGCTCATCGACCCTAAACACTGAAGCTTTCTTT. Drawing the rest from reference TRBV18 and TRBJ1-1, the complete variable domain is NAGVMQNPRHLVRRRGQEARLRCSPMKGHSHVYWYRQLPEEGLKFMVYLQKENIIDESGMPKERFSAEFPKEGPSILRIQQVVRGDSAAYFCASSSTLNTEAFFGQGTRLTVV.

The chain employs TRBV2 and TRBJ2-5; D gene ambiguous. Trimming cost V 4 bases and J 5 bases, with 11 bases left between them. The CDR3 extends over 13 amino acids. CDR1 and CDR2 from the germline V gene are SNHLY and FYNNEI. The chain's CDR3 is CASSGSPRETQYF. Here the CDR3 DNA reads TGTGCCAGCAGTGGGAGCCCGCGGGAGACCCAGTACTTC.

The V and J genes are TRBV28 and TRBJ2-7; 10 bases align to TRBD1. There are 16 residues in the CDR3. Germline assignment: CDR1 MDHEN and CDR2 SYDVKM. V shed 6 bases, J shed 7 bases, and the junction held 15 bases outside the gene matches. CDR3 amino acids: CASSFGDRDRGQEQYF. The DNA of the CDR3 is TGTGCCAGCAGCTTTGGGGACCGGGACAGGGGCCAGGAGCAGTACTTC.

The chain employs TRBV6-1 and TRBJ2-5, with D perhaps matching TRBD2 (5 bases). The J call may be wrong; the DNA end is better matched by TRBJ2-7. The CDR3 loop spans 14 amino acids. Germline CDR1 reads MNHNS; CDR2 reads SASEGT. CDR3 region: CASSEEGRGIEQYF. DNA of the CDR3: TGTGCCAGCAGTGAAGAGGGCAGAGGGATCGAGCAGTACTTC.

The V call is TRBV6-5, the J call TRBJ1-3; the D is unclear. Between the trimmed V and J ends, which lost 6 bases and 0 bases, there was a span of 9 bases. In germline, CDR1 is MNHEY, CDR2 SVGAGI. The CDR3 has 14 residues. The DNA of the CDR3 is TGTGCCAGCAGGAACGGATTCTCTGGAAACACCATATATTTT. Translated, it gives CASRNGFSGNTIYF.

The chain combines TRBV5-4 with TRBJ2-3; 14 bases are a match to TRBD2. The germline gives CDR1 SGHNT, CDR2 YYREEE (reference sequence). With V trimmed by 3 bases and J by 6 bases, 9 bases remained unmatched. This CDR3 is 17 amino acids long. The CDR3 loop is CASSSRLAGGPVDTQYF. CDR3 bases: TGTGCCAGCAGCTCGAGACTAGCGGGAGGGCCTGTTGATACGCAGTATTTT.

V and J are TRBV10-3 and TRBJ1-5, with 11 positions matching TRBD1. CDR1 ENHRY and CDR2 SYGVKD come from the germline V gene. The CDR3 has 18 residues. J gave up 4 bases and V 2 bases, and 10 bases lay outside the gene matches. The chain's CDR3 is CAISERWTGGLVNQPQHF. The DNA of the CDR3 is TGTGCCATCAGTGAGAGGTGGACAGGGGGCTTAGTTAATCAGCCCCAGCATTTT.

This rearrangement joins TRBV6-6 to TRBJ2-1; the match to TRBD2 covers 8 bases. The CDR3 has 15 residues. V shed 7 bases, J shed 10 bases, and the junction held 15 bases outside the gene matches. Germline-derived CDR1 and CDR2 are MNHNY and SVGAGI (reference sequence). The CDR3 DNA reads TGTGCCAGCATCGAAGAGGTCGGGAGGGCAAAAGAGCAGTTCTTC. Translation gives CASIEEVGRAKEQFF.

This clone occurred once. This rearrangement joins TRBV5-8 to TRBJ1-2; a weak D match, TRBD1 (5 bases). The germline V gene encodes CDR1 SGHTS and CDR2 YDEGEE. Trimming cost V 4 bases and J 2 bases, with 9 bases left between them. This CDR3 has 13 residues. The CDR3 coding sequence is TGTGCCAGCAGCCGGACAAGGAACTATGGCTACACCTTC. This sequence encodes CASSRTRNYGYTF.

The J gene is TRBJ2-1, the V gene TRBV7-2; 8 positions agree with TRBD2. The J segment lost 2 bases and the V segment lost 1 base, leaving 1 base of the junction unmatched. This CDR3 is built from 15 residues. Germline V gene lookup returns CDR1 SGHTA and CDR2 FQGNSA. The CDR3 protein is CASSLDGRAYNEQFF. The CDR3 DNA follows: TGTGCCAGCAGCTTAGACGGGAGGGCCTACAATGAGCAGTTCTTC.

This clone has just one count. The chain links TRBV5-1 to TRBJ1-6, with 8 bases that match TRBD1. Germline loops: CDR1 SGHRS, CDR2 YFSETQ. The CDR3 is 17 residues long. Losses at the gene ends were 0 bases for V and 7 bases for J; bases not matched to a gene: 9. In DNA form, the CDR3 reads TGCGCCAGCAGCTTGGCACCCGGGCAGGGGGCGAATTCACCCCTCCACTTT. As protein: CASSLAPGQGANSPLHF.

This clone was counted a single time. The V and J genes are TRBV7-9 and TRBJ2-2; D unclear. The CDR3 loop spans 13 amino acids. CDR1 SEHNR and CDR2 FQNEAQ come from the germline V gene (reference sequence). Trimming removed 5 bases from V and 8 bases from J, with 12 bases in between. CDR3 DNA sequence: TGTGCCAGCAGCGCTCAGGTGGCGGGGGAGCTGTTTTTT. This sequence encodes CASSAQVAGELFF.

This chain connects TRBV28 to TRBJ2-1; D might be TRBD1 (8 bases). This CDR3 has 15 amino acids. V was pared by 7 bases and J by 1 base, with 14 bases between. CDR1 and CDR2 (germline): MDHEN, SYDVKM. In DNA, the CDR3 is TGTGCCAGCACCCTACAGGGGGGGTCCTACAATGAGCAGTTCTTC. Amino acid sequence: CASTLQGGSYNEQFF.

V and J are TRBV7-2 and TRBJ1-1; tentative D call: TRBD1 (6 bases). Germline CDR1 is SGHTA and CDR2 is FQGNSA. This CDR3 is built from 16 residues. Trimming removed 4 bases from V and 4 bases from J, with 19 bases in between. This CDR3 is CASSSRRSGAPTEAFF. The CDR3, as DNA: TGTGCCAGCAGCTCCCGTCGGTCGGGGGCGCCCACTGAAGCTTTCTTT. Full variable domain (rest looked up from reference TRBV7-2 and TRBJ1-1): GAGVSQSPSNKVTEKGKDVELRCDPISGHTALYWYRQSLGQGLEFLIYFQGNSAPDKSGLPSDRFSAERTGGSVSTLTIQRTQQEDSAVYLCASSSRRSGAPTEAFFGQGTRLTVV.

This chain connects TRBV5-4 to TRBJ1-2, with D maybe TRBD1 (6 bases). The germline gives CDR1 SGHNT, CDR2 YYREEE (reference sequence). V was trimmed by 2 bases and J by 0 bases, leaving 14 bases between them. This CDR3 has 16 residues. The CDR3, as DNA: TGTGCCAGCAGCTTACCTCGGACAGACCCTAACTATGGCTACACCTTC. Residues: CASSLPRTDPNYGYTF.

Points on this clone: The same CDR3 can be traced to other DNA sequences in this sample. J is TRBJ2-7 and V is TRBV28, with TRBD2 identical over 11 bases. The CDR3 covers 15 residues. With 4 bases clipped from V and 0 bases from J, the junction kept 2 bases outside the gene matches. Germline V gene sequence: CDR1 MDHEN, CDR2 SYDVKM. The CDR3 DNA reads TGTGCCAGCAGTTCCGGGACTAGCGGCTCCTACGAGCAGTACTTC. It translates to CASSSGTSGSYEQYF.

The chain joins TRBV27 to TRBJ2-1; TRBD2 matches at 7 bases. The germline CDR1 and CDR2 sequences are MNHEY and SMNVEV (reference sequence). V was clipped by 10 bases and J by 4 bases; unmatched bases: 7. The CDR3 extends over 13 amino acids. CDR3 residues: CAIRGDFYNEQFF. For the CDR3, the DNA is TGTGCCATCCGGGGGGACTTTTACAATGAGCAGTTCTTC.

The gene calls are TRBV27 and TRBJ1-2, with D unresolved. CDR1 MNHEY and CDR2 SMNVEV come from the germline V gene (reference sequence). V lost 0 bases to trimming and J lost 4 bases, with 15 bases between them. The CDR3 covers 16 residues. Written as DNA, the CDR3 is TGTGCCAGCAGTTTATCCCCGGCGAGGGTGGGCTATGGCTACACCTTC. Protein sequence: CASSLSPARVGYGYTF.